Reported below is one TCR beta chain. The data originate from a study of cytomegalovirus exposure and HLA in healthy donors. Germline V gene sequence: CDR1 SEHNR, CDR2 FQNEAQ (reference sequence). The CDR3 is 12 residues long. V was pared by 5 bases and J by 9 bases, with 11 bases between. A multiplex PCR was run with 60 Vbeta primers and 13 Jbeta primers. The assay was immunoSEQ multiplex PCR, and TCRdb's table has in-frame clones only and misses some. This sample yields 110,000 or so clones, of which around 66% are seen a single time; about 8% belongs to the top ten. This rearrangement joins TRBV7-9 to TRBJ2-1; TRBD1 is a possible D gene (6 bases). The sequencing input was PBMCs. The clonotype comes from a man in his late teens or twenties in good health and CMV-seropositive. CDR3 sequence: CASSHRVGEQFF. Here the CDR3 DNA reads TGTGCCAGCAGCCACAGGGTAGGTGAGCAGTTCTTC.